The 11 T cell receptor beta chains given below trace back to one sample, sequenced in a study of blood T cell repertoires in COVID-19. TCRdb's copy holds only in-frame clones and misses some; the assay was immunoSEQ multiplex PCR. The sample comprises about 180,000 clones, roughly 90% of which are singletons, and roughly 1.4% rests with the top ten. Sequencing used peripheral blood. These receptors all come from a woman aged 50 to 60 with acute or convalescent COVID-19.

The gene calls are TRBV5-4 and TRBJ1-2; D remains unclear. The CDR3 covers 15 residues. The V and J ends lost 3 bases and 6 bases respectively, with 18 bases between them. Germline CDR1 reads SGHNT; CDR2 reads YYREEE (reference sequence). CDR3 nucleotides: TGTGCCAGCAGCTCTGGCCTCCCGCTCGGGAATGGCTACACCTTC. The encoded protein is CASSSGLPLGNGYTF. Full variable domain (remainder filled in from reference TRBV5-4 and TRBJ1-2): ETGVTQSPTHLIKTRGQQVTLRCSSQSGHNTVSWYQQALGQGPQFIFQYYREEENGRGNFPPRFSGLQFPNYSSELNVNALELDDSALYLCASSSGLPLGNGYTFGSGTRLTVV.

The gene calls are TRBV9 and TRBJ2-4; D is possibly TRBD2 (5 bases). Germline values: CDR1 SGDLS, CDR2 YYNGEE. Trimming left V 4 bases short and J 2 bases short, with 19 bases between. The CDR3 totals 17 residues. The CDR3 loop reads CASSPDRGGLTKNIQYF. As DNA, the CDR3 is TGTGCCAGCAGCCCCGACCGAGGCGGGTTGACCAAAAACATTCAGTACTTC.

This chain links TRBV5-1 with TRBJ1-1; D call uncertain. In germline, CDR1 is SGHRS, CDR2 YFSETQ. Deletions cut 0 bases from V and 1 base from J, with 4 bases between. The CDR3 is 13 amino acids. CDR3 DNA sequence: TGCGCCAGCAGCTTGGACAGGAACACTGAAGCTTTCTTT. It specifies CASSLDRNTEAFF.

This rearrangement joins TRBV11-2 to TRBJ1-3, with D tentatively TRBD1 (6 bases). Trimming left V 3 bases short and J 4 bases short, with 16 bases between. The CDR3 sequence is 16 residues long. Germline V lookup: CDR1 SGHAT, CDR2 FQNNGV. The CDR3 is CASSLWQGPPGNTIYF. As DNA, the CDR3 is TGTGCCAGCAGCTTGTGGCAGGGGCCACCCGGAAACACCATATATTTT. Variable domain in full (rest from reference TRBV11-2 and TRBJ1-3): EAGVAQSPRYKIIEKRQSVAFWCNPISGHATLYWYQQILGQGPKLLIQFQNNGVVDDSQLPKDRFSAERLKGVDSTLKIQPAKLEDSAVYLCASSLWQGPPGNTIYFGEGSWLTVV.

The chain joins TRBV19 to TRBJ1-2; no firm D call. The CDR3 totals 13 residues. V lost 5 bases and J 4 bases, leaving 11 bases between the germline ends. Germline V gives CDR1 LNHDA, CDR2 SQIVND (reference sequence). The CDR3 region has the DNA TGTGCCAGTAGTCCCGGGCGGGGCTATGGCTACACCTTC. Its protein is CASSPGRGYGYTF.

The chain couples TRBV7-2 to TRBJ1-2; D gene uncertain. V was cut by 2 bases and J by 3 bases, with 7 bases left in between. CDR1 and CDR2 from the germline V gene are SGHTA and FQGNSA. The CDR3 covers 13 residues. The CDR3 here is CASSLNGDYGYTF. CDR3 DNA sequence: TGTGCCAGCAGCTTAAATGGAGACTATGGCTACACCTTC. The whole variable domain, remainder taken from reference TRBV7-2 and TRBJ1-2, is GAGVSQSPSNKVTEKGKDVELRCDPISGHTALYWYRQSLGQGLEFLIYFQGNSAPDKSGLPSDRFSAERTGGSVSTLTIQRTQQEDSAVYLCASSLNGDYGYTFGSGTRLTVV.

V and J are TRBV27 and TRBJ2-7; TRBD2 matches at 11 bases. The junction had 11 bases not matched to a gene; V was cut back by 7 bases and J by 0 bases. Germline V gene lookup returns CDR1 MNHEY and CDR2 SMNVEV (reference sequence). The CDR3 spans 17 residues. CDR3 protein: CASITTSGKRISYEQYF. The CDR3 region has the DNA TGTGCCAGCATCACGACTAGCGGGAAAAGGATCTCCTACGAGCAGTACTTC.

The V gene is TRBV19, the J gene TRBJ1-3; a possible D gene is TRBD1 (5 bases). The CDR3 loop spans 14 amino acids. V was pared by 4 bases and J by 2 bases, with 9 bases between. Germline values: CDR1 LNHDA, CDR2 SQIVND (reference sequence). This CDR3 reads CASSNRQPGNTIYF. In DNA, the CDR3 is TGTGCCAGTAGTAACCGACAGCCTGGAAACACCATATATTTT.

This chain links TRBV11-2 with TRBJ1-1, with D perhaps matching TRBD1 (5 bases). This CDR3 contains 15 residues. Germline lookup yields CDR1 SGHAT and CDR2 FQNNGV. V was clipped by 3 bases and J by 5 bases, with 16 bases between them. The DNA for the CDR3 is TGTGCCAGCAGCTTGGGCAGGGTCGGTGGGACTGAAGCTTTCTTT. Its protein product is CASSLGRVGGTEAFF.

This sequence joins TRBV5-5 and TRBJ1-2, with a possible D match to TRBD1 (5 bases). V was cut by 4 bases and J by 2 bases, with 9 bases left in between. The CDR3 is made up of 13 amino acids. Germline loops: CDR1 SGHKS, CDR2 YYEKEE (reference sequence). CDR3 sequence reads: CASSPDRNYGYTF. The CDR3 DNA follows: TGTGCCAGCAGCCCAGACAGAAACTATGGCTACACCTTC.

The chain is built from TRBV10-1 and TRBJ2-4; D ambiguous. Germline V gives CDR1 WNHNN, CDR2 SYGVQD (reference sequence). V gave up 9 bases and J gave up 5 bases, with 17 bases separating them. The CDR3 has 14 amino acids. The CDR3 protein is CARTGVVSENIQYF. CDR3 coding DNA: TGCGCCAGGACCGGAGTGGTTTCCGAAAACATTCAGTACTTC.